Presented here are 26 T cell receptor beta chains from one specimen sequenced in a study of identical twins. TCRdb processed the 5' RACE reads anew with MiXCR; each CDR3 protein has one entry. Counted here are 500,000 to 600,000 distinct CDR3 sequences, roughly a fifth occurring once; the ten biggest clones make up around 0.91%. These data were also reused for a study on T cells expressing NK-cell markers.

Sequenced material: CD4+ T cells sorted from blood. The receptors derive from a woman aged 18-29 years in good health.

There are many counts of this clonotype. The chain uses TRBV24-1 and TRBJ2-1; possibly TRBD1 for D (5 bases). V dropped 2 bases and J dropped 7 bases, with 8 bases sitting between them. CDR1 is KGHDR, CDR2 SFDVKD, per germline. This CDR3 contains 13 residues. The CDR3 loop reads CATSDSYRNEQFF. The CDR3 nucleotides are TGTGCCACCAGTGATTCCTACAGGAATGAGCAGTTCTTC.

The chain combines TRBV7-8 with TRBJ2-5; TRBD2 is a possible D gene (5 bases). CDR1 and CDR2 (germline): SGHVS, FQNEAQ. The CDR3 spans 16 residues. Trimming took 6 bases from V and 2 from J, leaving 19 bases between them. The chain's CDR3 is CASRFSGGLTQETQYF. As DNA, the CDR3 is TGTGCCAGCAGATTTAGTGGCGGACTTACTCAAGAGACCCAGTACTTC.

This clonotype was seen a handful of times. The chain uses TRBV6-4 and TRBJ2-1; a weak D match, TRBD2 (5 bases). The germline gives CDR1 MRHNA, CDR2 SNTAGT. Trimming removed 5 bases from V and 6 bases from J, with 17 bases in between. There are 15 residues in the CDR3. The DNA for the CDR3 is TGTGCCAGCAGTCAGCTAGCCGGTACCCTCAATGAGCAGTTCTTC. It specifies CASSQLAGTLNEQFF.

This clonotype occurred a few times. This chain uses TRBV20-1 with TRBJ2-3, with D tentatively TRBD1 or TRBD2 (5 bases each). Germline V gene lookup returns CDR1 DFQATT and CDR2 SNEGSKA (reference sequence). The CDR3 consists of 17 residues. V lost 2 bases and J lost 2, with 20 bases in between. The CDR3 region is CSARTAGPSPTTDTQYF. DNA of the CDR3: TGCAGTGCTAGAACGGCAGGGCCTAGCCCAACCACAGATACGCAGTATTTT.

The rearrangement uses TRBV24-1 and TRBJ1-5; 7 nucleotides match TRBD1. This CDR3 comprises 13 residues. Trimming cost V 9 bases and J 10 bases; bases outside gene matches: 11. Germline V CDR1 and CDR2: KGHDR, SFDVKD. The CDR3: CATEKGAGYPQHF. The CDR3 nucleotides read TGTGCCACCGAGAAGGGGGCCGGATATCCCCAGCATTTT.

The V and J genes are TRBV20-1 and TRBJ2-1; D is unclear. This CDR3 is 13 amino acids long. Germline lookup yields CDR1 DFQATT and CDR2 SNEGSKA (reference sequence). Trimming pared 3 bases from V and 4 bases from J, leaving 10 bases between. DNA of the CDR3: TGCAGTGCTAGTCAGCCCAGATACAATGAGCAGTTCTTC. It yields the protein CSASQPRYNEQFF.

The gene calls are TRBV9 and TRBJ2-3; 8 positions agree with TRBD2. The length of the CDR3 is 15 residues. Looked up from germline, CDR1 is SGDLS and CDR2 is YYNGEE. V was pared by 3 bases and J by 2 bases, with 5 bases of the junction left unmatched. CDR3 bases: TGTGCCAGCAGCGGAACTAGCGGCCACACAGATACGCAGTATTTT. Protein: CASSGTSGHTDTQYF.

The CDR3 coding sequence is TGCGCCAGCAGCTCCTCCCCCGGGACAGGGAAGAATGAGCAGTTCTTC. As protein: CASSSSPGTGKNEQFF. V gene TRBV5-1 combines with J gene TRBJ2-1; 9 bases line up with TRBD1. Per the germline V gene, CDR1 is SGHRS and CDR2 is YFSETQ. After removal of 3 bases from V and 7 bases from J, the junction contained 11 bases not matched to a gene. CDR3 length: 16 residues.

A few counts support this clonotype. The CDR3 loop is CASSLEYGLSGGTQYF. In DNA, the CDR3 is TGTGCCAGCAGCTTAGAATATGGACTGAGCGGGGGGACCCAGTACTTC. The chain uses TRBV11-3 and TRBJ2-5; 8 bases fit TRBD2. Unmatched junction bases numbered 10, after V lost 0 bases and J lost 7 bases. CDR1 SGHNT and CDR2 YENEEA come from the germline V gene. The CDR3 totals 16 residues.

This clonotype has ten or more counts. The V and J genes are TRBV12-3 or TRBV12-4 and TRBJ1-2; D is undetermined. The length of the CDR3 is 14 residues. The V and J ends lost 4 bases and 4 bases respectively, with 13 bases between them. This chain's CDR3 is CASSSWRQSYGYTF. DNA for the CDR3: TGTGCCAGCAGTTCCTGGCGGCAAAGCTATGGCTACACCTTC.

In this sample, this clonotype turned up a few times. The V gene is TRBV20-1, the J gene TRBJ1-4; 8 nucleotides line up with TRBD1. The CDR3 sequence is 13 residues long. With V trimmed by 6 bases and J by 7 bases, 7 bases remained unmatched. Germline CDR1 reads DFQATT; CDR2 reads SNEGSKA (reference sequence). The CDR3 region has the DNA TGCAGTGCCCTACAGGGGGGCGGTGAAAAACTGTTTTTT. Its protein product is CSALQGGGEKLFF.

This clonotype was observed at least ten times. The CDR3 is CASSYRRGGAGEAFF. CDR3 sequence (DNA): TGTGCCAGCAGTTACCGGAGGGGAGGGGCAGGTGAAGCTTTCTTT. The rearrangement joins TRBV6-5 to TRBJ1-1, with D tentatively TRBD1 (5 bases). V was trimmed by 2 bases and J by 7 bases, leaving 17 bases between them. The CDR3 sequence is 15 residues long. CDR1 is MNHEY, CDR2 SVGAGI, per germline.

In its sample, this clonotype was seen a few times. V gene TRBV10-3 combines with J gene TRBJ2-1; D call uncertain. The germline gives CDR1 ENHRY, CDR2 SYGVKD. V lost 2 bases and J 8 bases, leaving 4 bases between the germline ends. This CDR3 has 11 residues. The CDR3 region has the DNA TGTGCCATCAGTGAGAAACATGAGCAGTTCTTC. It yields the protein CAISEKHEQFF.

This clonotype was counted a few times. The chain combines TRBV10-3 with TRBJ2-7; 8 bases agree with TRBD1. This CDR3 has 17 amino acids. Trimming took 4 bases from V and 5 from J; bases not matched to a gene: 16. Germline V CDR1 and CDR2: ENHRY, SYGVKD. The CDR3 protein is CAISGWTGSDRPHEQYF. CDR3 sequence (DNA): TGTGCCATCAGTGGGTGGACAGGGTCTGACCGTCCTCACGAGCAGTACTTC.

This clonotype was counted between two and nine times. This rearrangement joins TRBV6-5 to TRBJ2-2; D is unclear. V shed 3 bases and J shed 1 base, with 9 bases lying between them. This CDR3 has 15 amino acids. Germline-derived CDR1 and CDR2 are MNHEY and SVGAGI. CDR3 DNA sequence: TGTGCCAGCAGTTATTGGCCAGTGAACACCGGGGAGCTGTTTTTT. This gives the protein CASSYWPVNTGELFF.

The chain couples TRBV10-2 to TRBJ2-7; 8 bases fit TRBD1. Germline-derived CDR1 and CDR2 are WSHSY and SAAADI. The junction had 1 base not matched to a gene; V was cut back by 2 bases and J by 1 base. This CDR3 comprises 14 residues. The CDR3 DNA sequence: TGCGCCAGCAGTGAGCGGACAGGGTCCTACGAGCAGTACTTC. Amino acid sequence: CASSERTGSYEQYF.

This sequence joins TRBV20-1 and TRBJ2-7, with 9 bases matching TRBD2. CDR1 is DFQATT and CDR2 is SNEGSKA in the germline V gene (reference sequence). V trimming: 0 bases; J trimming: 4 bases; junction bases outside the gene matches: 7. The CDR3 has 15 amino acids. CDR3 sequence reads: CSARDIAGGDYEQYF. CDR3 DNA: TGCAGTGCTAGAGATATCGCGGGAGGGGATTACGAGCAGTACTTC.

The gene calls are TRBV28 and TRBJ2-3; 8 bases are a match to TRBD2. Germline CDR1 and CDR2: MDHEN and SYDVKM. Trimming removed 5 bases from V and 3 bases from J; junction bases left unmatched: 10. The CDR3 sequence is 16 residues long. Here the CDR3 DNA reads TGTGCCAGCAGTCCTACAGCGGGAGTTGGGACAGATACGCAGTATTTT. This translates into CASSPTAGVGTDTQYF. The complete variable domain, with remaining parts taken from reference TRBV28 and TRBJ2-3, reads DVKVTQSSRYLVKRTGEKVFLECVQDMDHENMFWYRQDPGLGLRLIYFSYDVKMKEKGDIPEGYSVSREKKERFSLILESASTNQTSMYLCASSPTAGVGTDTQYFGPGTRLTVL.

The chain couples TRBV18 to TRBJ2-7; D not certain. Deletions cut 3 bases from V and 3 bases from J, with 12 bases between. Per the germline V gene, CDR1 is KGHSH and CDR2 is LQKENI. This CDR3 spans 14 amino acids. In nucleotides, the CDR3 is TGTGCCAGCTCACCTGGGTTACAGCTCTACGAGCAGTACTTC. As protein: CASSPGLQLYEQYF. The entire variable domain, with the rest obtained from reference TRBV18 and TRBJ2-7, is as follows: NAGVMQNPRHLVRRRGQEARLRCSPMKGHSHVYWYRQLPEEGLKFMVYLQKENIIDESGMPKERFSAEFPKEGPSILRIQQVVRGDSAAYFCASSPGLQLYEQYFGPGTRLTVT.

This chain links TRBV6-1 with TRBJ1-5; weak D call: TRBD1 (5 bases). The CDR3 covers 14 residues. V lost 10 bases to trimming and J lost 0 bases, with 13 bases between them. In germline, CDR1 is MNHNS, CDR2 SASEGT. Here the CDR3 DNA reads TGTGCCACAGATGACAGTTATAGCAATCAGCCCCAGCATTTT. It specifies CATDDSYSNQPQHF.

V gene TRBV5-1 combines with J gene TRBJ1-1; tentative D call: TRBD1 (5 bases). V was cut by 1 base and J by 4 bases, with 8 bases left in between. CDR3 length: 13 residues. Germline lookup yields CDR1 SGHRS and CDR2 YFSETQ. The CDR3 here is CASSLWGFTEAFF. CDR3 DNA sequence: TGCGCCAGCAGCTTGTGGGGGTTCACTGAAGCTTTCTTT.

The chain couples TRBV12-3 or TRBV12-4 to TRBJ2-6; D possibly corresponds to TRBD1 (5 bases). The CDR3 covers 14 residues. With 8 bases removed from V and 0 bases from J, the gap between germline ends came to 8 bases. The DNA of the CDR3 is TGTGCCAGCCTGCAGGGCTCTGGGGCCAACGTCCTGACTTTC. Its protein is CASLQGSGANVLTF.

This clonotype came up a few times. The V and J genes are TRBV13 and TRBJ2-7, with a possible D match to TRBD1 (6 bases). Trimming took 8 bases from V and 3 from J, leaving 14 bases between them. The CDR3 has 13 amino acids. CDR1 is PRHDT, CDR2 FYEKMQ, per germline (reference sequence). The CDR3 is CASGNRVYYEQYF. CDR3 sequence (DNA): TGTGCCAGCGGGAACAGGGTCTACTACGAGCAGTACTTC.

The CDR3 is CSAGGRVRNTEAFF. The CDR3, as DNA: TGCAGTGCGGGGGGTAGGGTTCGGAACACTGAAGCTTTCTTT. The rearrangement joins TRBV20-1 to TRBJ1-1; possible D gene TRBD1, 5 bases. V was cut by 6 bases and J by 1 base, with 15 bases left in between. Germline values: CDR1 DFQATT, CDR2 SNEGSKA (reference sequence). The CDR3 loop spans 14 amino acids.

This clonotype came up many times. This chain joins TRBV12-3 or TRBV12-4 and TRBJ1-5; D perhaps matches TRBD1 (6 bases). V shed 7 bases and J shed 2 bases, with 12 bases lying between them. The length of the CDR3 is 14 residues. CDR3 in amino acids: CASTAQGGNQPQHF. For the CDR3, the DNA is TGTGCCAGCACCGCACAGGGAGGCAATCAGCCCCAGCATTTT.

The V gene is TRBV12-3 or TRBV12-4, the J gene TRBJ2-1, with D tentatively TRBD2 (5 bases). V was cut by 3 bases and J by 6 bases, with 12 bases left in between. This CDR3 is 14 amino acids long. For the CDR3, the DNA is TGTGCCAGCAGTTTGGAGGTACTGTCCAATGAGCAGTTCTTC. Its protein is CASSLEVLSNEQFF.